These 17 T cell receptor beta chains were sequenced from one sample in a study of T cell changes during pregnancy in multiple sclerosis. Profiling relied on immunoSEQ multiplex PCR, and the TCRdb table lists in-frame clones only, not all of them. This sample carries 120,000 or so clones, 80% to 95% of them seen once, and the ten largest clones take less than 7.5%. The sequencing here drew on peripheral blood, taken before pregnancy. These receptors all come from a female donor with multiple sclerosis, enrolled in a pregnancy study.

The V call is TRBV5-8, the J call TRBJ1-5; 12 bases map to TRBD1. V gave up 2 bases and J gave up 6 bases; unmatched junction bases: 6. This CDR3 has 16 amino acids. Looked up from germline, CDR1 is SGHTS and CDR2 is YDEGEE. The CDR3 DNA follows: TGTGCCAGCAGCTTCTACGGGACAGGGGGCGGTCAGCCCCAGCATTTT. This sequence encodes CASSFYGTGGGQPQHF.

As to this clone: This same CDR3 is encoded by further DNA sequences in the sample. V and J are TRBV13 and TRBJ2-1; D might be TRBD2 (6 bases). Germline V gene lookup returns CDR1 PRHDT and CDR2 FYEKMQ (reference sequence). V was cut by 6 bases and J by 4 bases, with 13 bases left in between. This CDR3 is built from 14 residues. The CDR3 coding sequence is TGTGCCAGCAGTCCAGACGGGACTTACAATGAGCAGTTCTTC. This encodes CASSPDGTYNEQFF.

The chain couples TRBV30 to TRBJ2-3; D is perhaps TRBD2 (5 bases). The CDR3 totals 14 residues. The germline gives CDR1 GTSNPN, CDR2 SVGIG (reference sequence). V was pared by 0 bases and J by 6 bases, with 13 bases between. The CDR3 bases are TGTGCCTGGAGTGTAATGGTGGGAGTGGATACGCAGTATTTT. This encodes CAWSVMVGVDTQYF.

CDR3 in amino acids: CASRIQGAPYNEQFF. CDR3 coding DNA: TGTGCCAGCAGAATACAGGGGGCGCCCTACAATGAGCAGTTCTTC. This chain joins TRBV6-5 and TRBJ2-1, with 9 bases matching TRBD1. This CDR3 has 15 residues. CDR1 MNHEY and CDR2 SVGAGI come from the germline V gene. The junction had 5 bases not matched to a gene; V was cut back by 6 bases and J by 2 bases.

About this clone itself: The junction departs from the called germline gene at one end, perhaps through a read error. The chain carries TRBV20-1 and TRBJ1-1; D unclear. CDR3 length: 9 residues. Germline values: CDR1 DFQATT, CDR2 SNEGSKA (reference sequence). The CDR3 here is CSALRTGYF. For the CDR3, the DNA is TGCAGTGCCCTTAGGACGGGATACTTT.

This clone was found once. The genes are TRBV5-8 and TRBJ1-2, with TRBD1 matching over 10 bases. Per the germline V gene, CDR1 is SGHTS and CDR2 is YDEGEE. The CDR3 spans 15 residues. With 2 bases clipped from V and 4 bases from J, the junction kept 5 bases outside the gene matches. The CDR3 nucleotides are TGTGCCAGCAGCTTCGAGACAGGGGGCTTCTATGGCTACACCTTC. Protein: CASSFETGGFYGYTF.

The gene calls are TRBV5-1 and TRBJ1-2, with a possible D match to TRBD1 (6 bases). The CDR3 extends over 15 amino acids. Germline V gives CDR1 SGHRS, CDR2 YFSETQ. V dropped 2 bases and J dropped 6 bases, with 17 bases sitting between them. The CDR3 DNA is TGCGCCAGCAGCTTTTCCTCAGGGGATTTAGATGGCTACACCTTC. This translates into CASSFSSGDLDGYTF.

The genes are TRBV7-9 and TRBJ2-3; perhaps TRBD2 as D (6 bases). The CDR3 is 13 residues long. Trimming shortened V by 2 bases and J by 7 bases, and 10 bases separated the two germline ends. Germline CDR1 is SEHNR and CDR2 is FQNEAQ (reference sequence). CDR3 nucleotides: TGTGCCAGCAGCTTAATTAGCGGAAATACGCAGTATTTT. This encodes CASSLISGNTQYF.

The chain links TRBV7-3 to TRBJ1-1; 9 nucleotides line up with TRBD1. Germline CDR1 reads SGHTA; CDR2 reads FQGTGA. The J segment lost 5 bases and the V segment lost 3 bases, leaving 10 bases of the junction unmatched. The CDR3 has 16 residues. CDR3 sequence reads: CASSLTGQGSGTEAFF. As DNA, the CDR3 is TGTGCCAGCAGCTTGACGGGACAGGGCTCGGGGACTGAAGCTTTCTTT.

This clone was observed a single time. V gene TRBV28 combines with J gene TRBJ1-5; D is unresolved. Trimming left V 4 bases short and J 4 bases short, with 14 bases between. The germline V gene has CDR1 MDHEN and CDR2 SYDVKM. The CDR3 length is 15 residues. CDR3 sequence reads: CASSSPVGGNQPQHF. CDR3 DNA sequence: TGTGCCAGCAGTTCCCCCGTGGGCGGGAATCAGCCCCAGCATTTT. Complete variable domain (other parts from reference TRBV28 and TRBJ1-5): DVKVTQSSRYLVKRTGEKVFLECVQDMDHENMFWYRQDPGLGLRLIYFSYDVKMKEKGDIPEGYSVSREKKERFSLILESASTNQTSMYLCASSSPVGGNQPQHFGDGTRLSIL.

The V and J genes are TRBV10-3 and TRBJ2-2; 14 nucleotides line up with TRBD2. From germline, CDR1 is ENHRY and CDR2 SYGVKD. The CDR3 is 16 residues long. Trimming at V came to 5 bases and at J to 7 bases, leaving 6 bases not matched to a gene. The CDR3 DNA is TGTGCCATCAGTCCGGGACTAGCGGGAGTCGTCGGGGAGCTGTTTTTT. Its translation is CAISPGLAGVVGELFF.

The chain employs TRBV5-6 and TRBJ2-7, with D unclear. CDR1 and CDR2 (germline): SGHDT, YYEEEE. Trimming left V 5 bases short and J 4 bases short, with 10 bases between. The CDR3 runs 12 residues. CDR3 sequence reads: CASRFQAYEQYF. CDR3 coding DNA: TGTGCCAGCAGATTCCAGGCTTACGAGCAGTACTTC.

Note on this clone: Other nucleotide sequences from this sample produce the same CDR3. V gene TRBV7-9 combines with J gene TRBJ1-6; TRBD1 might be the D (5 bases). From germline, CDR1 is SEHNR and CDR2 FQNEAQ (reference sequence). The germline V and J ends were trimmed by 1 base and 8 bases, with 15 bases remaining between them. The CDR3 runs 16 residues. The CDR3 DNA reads TGTGCCAGCAGCTTAGAAACCGGCAGGGTTGATTCACCCCTCCACTTT. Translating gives CASSLETGRVDSPLHF.

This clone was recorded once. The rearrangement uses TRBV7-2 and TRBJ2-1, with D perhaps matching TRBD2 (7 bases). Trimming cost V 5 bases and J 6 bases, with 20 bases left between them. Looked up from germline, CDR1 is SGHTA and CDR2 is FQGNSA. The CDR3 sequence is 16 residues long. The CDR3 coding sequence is TGTGCCAGCAGCAAACGCGGAGGAGGGGGGGCCAATGAGCAGTTCTTC. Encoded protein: CASSKRGGGGANEQFF.

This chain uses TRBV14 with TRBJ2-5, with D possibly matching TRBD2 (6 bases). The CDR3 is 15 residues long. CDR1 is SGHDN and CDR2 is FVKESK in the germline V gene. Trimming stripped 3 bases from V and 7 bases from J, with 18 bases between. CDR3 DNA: TGTGCCAGCAGCCAGACCCTGACTAGTTTTGGGACCCAGTACTTC. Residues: CASSQTLTSFGTQYF.

CDR3 residues: CASRKDKIGTDTQYF. For the CDR3, the DNA is TGCGCCAGCAGGAAGGACAAGATTGGCACAGATACGCAGTATTTT. The genes are TRBV10-2 and TRBJ2-3, with TRBD1 as a possible D gene (5 bases). Germline CDR1 is WSHSY and CDR2 is SAAADI. The CDR3 totals 15 residues. V was cut by 6 bases and J by 1 base, with 14 bases left in between.

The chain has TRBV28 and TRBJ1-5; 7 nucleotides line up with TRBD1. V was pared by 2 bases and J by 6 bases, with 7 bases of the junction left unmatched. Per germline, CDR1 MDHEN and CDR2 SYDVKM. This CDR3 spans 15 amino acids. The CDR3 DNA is TGTGCCAGCAGTTTAGGGCCGCAGGGGGGTCAGCCCCAGCATTTT. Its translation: CASSLGPQGGQPQHF.